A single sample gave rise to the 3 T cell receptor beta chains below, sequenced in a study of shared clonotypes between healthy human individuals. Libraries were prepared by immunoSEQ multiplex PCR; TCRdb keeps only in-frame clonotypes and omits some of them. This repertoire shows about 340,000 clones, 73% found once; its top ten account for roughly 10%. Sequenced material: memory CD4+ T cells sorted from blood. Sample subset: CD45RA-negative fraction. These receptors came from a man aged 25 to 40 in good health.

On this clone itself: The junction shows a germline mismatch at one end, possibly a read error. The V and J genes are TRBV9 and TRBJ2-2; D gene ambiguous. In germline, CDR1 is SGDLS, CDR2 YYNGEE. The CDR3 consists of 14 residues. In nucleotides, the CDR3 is TGTGTCAGCAGCGTAGCAGGGAACACCGGGGAGCTGTTTTTT. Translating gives CVSSVAGNTGELFF.

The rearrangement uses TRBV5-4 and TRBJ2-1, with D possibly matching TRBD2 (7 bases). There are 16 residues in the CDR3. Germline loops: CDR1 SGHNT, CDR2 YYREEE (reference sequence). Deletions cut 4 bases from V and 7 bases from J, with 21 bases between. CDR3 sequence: CASSLQGGDYNNEQFF. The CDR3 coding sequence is TGTGCCAGCAGCCTACAGGGAGGGGACTACAATAATGAGCAGTTCTTC. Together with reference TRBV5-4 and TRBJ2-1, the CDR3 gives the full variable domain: ETGVTQSPTHLIKTRGQQVTLRCSSQSGHNTVSWYQQALGQGPQFIFQYYREEENGRGNFPPRFSGLQFPNYSSELNVNALELDDSALYLCASSLQGGDYNNEQFFGPGTRLTVL.

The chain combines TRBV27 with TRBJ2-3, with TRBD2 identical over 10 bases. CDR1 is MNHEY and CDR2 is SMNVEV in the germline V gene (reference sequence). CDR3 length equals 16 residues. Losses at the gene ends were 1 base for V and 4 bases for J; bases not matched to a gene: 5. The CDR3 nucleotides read TGTGCCAGCAGTTTATGGAGCGGGAGGGGGGCAGATACGCAGTATTTT. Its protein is CASSLWSGRGADTQYF.